A single sample is the source of the 23 T cell receptor beta chains below, sequenced in a study of blood T cell repertoires in COVID-19. Sequencing used immunoSEQ multiplex PCR; TCRdb keeps in-frame clones, though not all of them. The sample lists approximately 100,000 clones; roughly four fifths were seen once. Specimen: peripheral blood. These receptor sequences come from a human donor in a cohort sampled during active COVID-19.

CDR3 sequence (DNA): TGTGCCAGCAGTTACGTCGGGTCCCTTCAGTACTTC. It codes for CASSYVGSLQYF. V and J are TRBV6-2 or TRBV6-3 and TRBJ2-4; D call uncertain. The V end was cut by 2 bases, the J end by 11 bases, with 10 bases between. Germline values: CDR1 MNHEY, CDR2 SVGEGT. The CDR3 covers 12 residues.

This clone was detected once. The rearrangement uses TRBV18 and TRBJ2-7; TRBD1 agrees at 7 bases. V trimming: 3 bases; J trimming: 5 bases; junction bases outside the gene matches: 13. This CDR3 is built from 16 residues. Germline V gene data show CDR1 as KGHSH and CDR2 as LQKENI. The CDR3 here is CASSPRAGGRSDEQYF. The CDR3 nucleotides read TGTGCCAGCTCACCTCGGGCAGGGGGTCGGAGTGACGAGCAGTACTTC.

The J gene is TRBJ1-6, the V gene TRBV19; 9 bases are shared with TRBD1. Germline-derived CDR1 and CDR2 are LNHDA and SQIVND (reference sequence). The CDR3 runs to 16 residues. Trimming removed 5 bases from V and 7 bases from J; junction bases left unmatched: 9. CDR3 loop: CASSLLQGAGNSPLHF. The CDR3 nucleotides read TGTGCCAGTAGTCTACTACAGGGGGCGGGAAATTCACCCCTCCACTTT. The full variable domain, in which reference TRBV19 and TRBJ1-6 provide the parts outside the CDR3, is DGGITQSPKYLFRKEGQNVTLSCEQNLNHDAMYWYRQDPGQGLRLIYYSQIVNDFQKGDIAEGYSVSREKKESFPLTVTSAQKNPTAFYLCASSLLQGAGNSPLHFGNGTRLTVT.

The rearrangement joins TRBV6-5 to TRBJ2-6; 12 nucleotides align to TRBD1. The length of the CDR3 is 15 residues. CDR1 and CDR2 (germline): MNHEY, SVGAGI. J gave up 2 bases and V 10 bases, and 3 bases lay outside the gene matches. Here the CDR3 reads CATGTGGAGANVLTF. The CDR3 region has the DNA TGTGCCACTGGGACAGGGGGCGCTGGGGCCAACGTCCTGACTTTC.

The V gene is TRBV19, the J gene TRBJ1-6; no definite D call. CDR3 length equals 13 residues. The germline gives CDR1 LNHDA, CDR2 SQIVND (reference sequence). Trimming took 6 bases from V and 7 from J, leaving 10 bases between them. The CDR3 nucleotides read TGTGCCAGTAGGTTGCCCGGGAATTCACCCCTCCACTTT. It is translated as CASRLPGNSPLHF.

The chain employs TRBV9 and TRBJ1-2, with D possibly matching TRBD1 (6 bases). The CDR3 has 13 amino acids. V was clipped by 0 bases and J by 8 bases, with 11 bases between them. Germline CDR1 reads SGDLS; CDR2 reads YYNGEE. CDR3 amino acids: CASSVDWGRGYTF. The CDR3 bases are TGTGCCAGCAGCGTAGATTGGGGGCGAGGCTACACCTTC.

The CDR3 sequence: CASGLGRSNEKLFF. The CDR3 DNA follows: TGTGCTAGTGGTTTGGGCAGGTCTAATGAAAAACTGTTTTTT. V is TRBV12-5 and J is TRBJ1-4; unclear D gene. Per germline, CDR1 LGHNT and CDR2 FRNRAP. V was trimmed by 1 base and J by 3 bases, leaving 6 bases between them. This CDR3 is 14 amino acids long.

V is TRBV5-1 and J is TRBJ2-5; D unresolved. The CDR3 loop spans 13 amino acids. The V gene lost 6 bases and the J gene lost 1 base, with 10 bases spanning the gap. Germline assignment: CDR1 SGHRS and CDR2 YFSETQ. CDR3 in amino acids: CASKENPQETQYF. The CDR3 region has the DNA TGCGCCAGCAAGGAGAACCCCCAAGAGACCCAGTACTTC.

The chain carries TRBV27 and TRBJ1-1; 8 bases line up with TRBD1. The CDR3 covers 17 residues. Germline lookup yields CDR1 MNHEY and CDR2 SMNVEV (reference sequence). With V trimmed by 0 bases and J by 6 bases, 12 bases remained unmatched. CDR3 DNA: TGTGCCAGCAGTTTATCTGGCTCAGGGGGCCTGTTGCCTGAAGCTTTCTTT. It specifies CASSLSGSGGLLPEAFF.

This chain connects TRBV19 to TRBJ1-6; D unresolved. The germline V gene has CDR1 LNHDA and CDR2 SQIVND (reference sequence). The CDR3 has 14 residues. V was trimmed by 3 bases and J by 6 bases, leaving 9 bases between them. The CDR3 here is CASSIREFNSPLHF. CDR3 DNA sequence: TGTGCCAGTAGTATCCGGGAGTTTAATTCACCCCTCCACTTT.

This clone came up a few times. The gene calls are TRBV6-2 or TRBV6-3 and TRBJ2-7; tentative D call: TRBD1 (6 bases). The V end lost 5 bases, the J end lost 1 base, and 12 bases lay between the germline ends. The CDR3 contains 14 residues. Germline V gene lookup returns CDR1 MNHEY and CDR2 SVGEGT. The CDR3 nucleotides read TGTGCCAGCAGTCCCGAGGACAGTTCCTACGAGCAGTACTTC. Protein product: CASSPEDSSYEQYF.

This clone was seen a handful of times. The chain links TRBV5-1 to TRBJ2-2, with D possibly being TRBD1 (6 bases). V was shortened by 4 bases and J by 4 bases, with 11 bases between the two germline ends. Germline values: CDR1 SGHRS, CDR2 YFSETQ. This CDR3 contains 14 residues. CDR3 coding DNA: TGCGCCAGCAGCCAACAGGGTCCCACCGGGGAGCTGTTTTTT. This encodes CASSQQGPTGELFF.

The chain combines TRBV30 with TRBJ1-1; tentative D call: TRBD1 (5 bases). CDR1 GTSNPN and CDR2 SVGIG come from the germline V gene (reference sequence). The CDR3 length is 12 residues. The V and J ends lost 3 bases and 4 bases respectively, with 9 bases between them. The chain's CDR3 is CAWREGATEAFF. The CDR3 DNA reads as TGTGCCTGGAGAGAAGGGGCCACTGAAGCTTTCTTT.

The genes are TRBV28 and TRBJ1-1; 7 positions match TRBD1. The CDR3 is 16 amino acids. J was trimmed by 1 base and V by 6 bases; bases with no gene match: 11. Per the germline V gene, CDR1 is MDHEN and CDR2 is SYDVKM. The CDR3 nucleotides read TGTGCCAGCAGAGCCGACCCCGGGACAGCGAACACTGAAGCTTTCTTT. Protein product: CASRADPGTANTEAFF.

The chain employs TRBV7-9 and TRBJ2-7; TRBD2 aligns across 11 bases. Germline values: CDR1 SEHNR, CDR2 FQNEAQ (reference sequence). Trimming removed 9 bases from V and 0 bases from J; junction bases left unmatched: 10. CDR3 length: 16 residues. CDR3 in DNA: TGTGCCAGACCTACTAGCGGGAGCGCTAGCTCCTACGAGCAGTACTTC. This encodes CARPTSGSASSYEQYF.

A few counts support this clone. Written as DNA, the CDR3 is TGTGCCAGCAGCTCGGGACTAGCGGGGGCCGCCTACGAGCAGTACTTC. Its protein product is CASSSGLAGAAYEQYF. This rearrangement joins TRBV7-2 to TRBJ2-7; 14 bases are a match to TRBD2. V gave up 4 bases and J gave up 2 bases; unmatched junction bases: 4. This CDR3 contains 16 residues. CDR1 is SGHTA and CDR2 is FQGNSA in the germline V gene.

V gene TRBV15 combines with J gene TRBJ1-2; TRBD1 agrees at 7 bases. The J segment lost 4 bases and the V segment lost 3 bases, leaving 11 bases of the junction unmatched. The CDR3 consists of 16 residues. CDR1 is LNHNV, CDR2 YYDKDF, per germline (reference sequence). The CDR3 DNA reads TGTGCCACCAGCAGGATAACAGGGGTGCCTTCCTATGGCTACACCTTC. Translated, it gives CATSRITGVPSYGYTF.

The chain uses TRBV24-1 and TRBJ2-1; a weak D match, TRBD2 (6 bases). This CDR3 comprises 16 residues. CDR1 is KGHDR and CDR2 is SFDVKD in the germline V gene. The V and J ends lost 4 bases and 6 bases respectively, with 18 bases between them. For the CDR3, the DNA is TGTGCCACCAGTGACTCGACACCGGGACTGAGCAATGAGCAGTTCTTC. The encoded protein is CATSDSTPGLSNEQFF.

The rearrangement links TRBV11-3 to TRBJ1-1, with D possibly matching TRBD1 (6 bases). The germline CDR1 and CDR2 sequences are SGHNT and YENEEA. V was trimmed by 3 bases and J by 10 bases, leaving 12 bases between them. CDR3 length equals 12 residues. CDR3 nucleotide sequence: TGTGCCAGCAGCTTCCGGGCAGGGGTAGCTTTCTTT. It translates to CASSFRAGVAFF.

The V call is TRBV7-6, the J call TRBJ2-1; TRBD1 might be the D (6 bases). Between the trimmed V and J ends, which lost 6 bases and 6 bases, there was a span of 15 bases. This CDR3 has 14 amino acids. CDR1 is SGHVS and CDR2 is FNYEAQ in the germline V gene. In nucleotides, the CDR3 is TGTGCCAGCAGTCTAATGGGGGCCTCCAATGAGCAGTTCTTC. Protein sequence: CASSLMGASNEQFF.

This clone was seen only a few times. The chain carries TRBV30 and TRBJ1-2; unclear D gene. The V gene's germline CDR1 is GTSNPN and CDR2 SVGIG (reference sequence). Trimming took 0 bases from V and 0 from J, leaving 8 bases between them. There are 14 residues in the CDR3. CDR3 sequence: CAWSVYAANYGYTF. In DNA form, the CDR3 reads TGTGCCTGGAGTGTTTATGCGGCTAACTATGGCTACACCTTC.

The V and J genes are TRBV2 and TRBJ2-7; TRBD1 matches 10 bases. CDR1 and CDR2 (germline): SNHLY, FYNNEI. Trimming cost V 4 bases and J 2 bases; bases outside gene matches: 2. The CDR3 is 14 amino acids. DNA for the CDR3: TGTGCCAGCAGTGGAGGGACAGGGGCCTACGAGCAGTACTTC. It codes for CASSGGTGAYEQYF.

V is TRBV28 and J is TRBJ2-7; weak D call: TRBD2 (5 bases). This CDR3 contains 13 residues. Trimming took off 7 bases at V and 5 bases at J, with 15 bases between the two ends. Germline loops: CDR1 MDHEN, CDR2 SYDVKM. The CDR3 DNA sequence: TGTGCCAGCACCCGGGCGGGTCCCAACGAGCAGTACTTC. Translated: CASTRAGPNEQYF.